The 26 T cell receptor beta chains listed next were all sequenced from one sample in a study of regulatory T cells in long-lasting Graves disease. The time point here: newly diagnosed GD, antithyroid drugs for less than 3 months. Extracted RNA from PBMCs served as the source of the TCR library. Building the TCR beta libraries relied on iRepertoire HTBI primers, and CDR3 regions underwent Arm-PCR. TCRdb processed the multiplex PCR reads anew with MiXCR; each CDR3 protein has one entry. The sample has about 540,000 distinct CDR3 sequences; roughly 13% are singletons. The same sample was also used in a study of T cells in Graves' hyperthyroidism and ophthalmopathy.

Sequenced here: peripheral blood mononuclear cells (PBMCs), sampled at new diagnosis, from a patient treated with antithyroid drugs. The receptors originated from a man under 40 with Graves disease.

This clonotype appeared many times. The chain carries TRBV7-9 and TRBJ2-5; D remains ambiguous. CDR1 and CDR2 (germline): SEHNR, FQNEAQ (reference sequence). Trimming shortened V by 6 bases and J by 4 bases, and 6 bases separated the two germline ends. The length of the CDR3 is 11 residues. CDR3 protein: CASSSTETQYF. CDR3 coding DNA: TGTGCCAGCAGTTCCACAGAGACCCAGTACTTC. Combining the CDR3 with reference TRBV7-9 and TRBJ2-5 gives the whole variable domain DTGVSQNPRHKITKRGQNVTFRCDPISEHNRLYWYRQTLGQGPEFLTYFQNEAQLEKSRLLSDRFSAERPKGSFSTLEIQRTEQGDSAMYLCASSSTETQYFGPGTRLLVL.

This clonotype was observed at least ten times. The rearrangement joins TRBV2 to TRBJ1-1, with no clear D. The CDR3 length is 14 residues. The V and J ends lost 5 bases and 4 bases respectively, with 14 bases between them. Germline V gives CDR1 SNHLY, CDR2 FYNNEI. CDR3 bases: TGTGCCAGCAGTCCTCAGGTAGAAGGCACTGAAGCTTTCTTT. Its protein is CASSPQVEGTEAFF.

This clonotype was seen ten or more times. The genes are TRBV19 and TRBJ1-2; D is perhaps TRBD1 (5 bases). This CDR3 is built from 15 residues. Trimming stripped 6 bases from V and 4 bases from J, with 18 bases between. CDR1 and CDR2 (germline): LNHDA, SQIVND (reference sequence). This CDR3 reads CASSLPPGHIYGYTF. For the CDR3, the DNA is TGTGCCAGTAGCCTCCCTCCCGGACATATCTATGGCTACACCTTC.

This clonotype has at least ten counts. The chain recombines TRBV11-2 with TRBJ2-4, with 8 positions matching TRBD2. CDR3 length: 15 amino acids. With 5 bases clipped from V and 6 bases from J, the junction kept 9 bases outside the gene matches. Germline-derived CDR1 and CDR2 are SGHAT and FQNNGV. The CDR3 region is CASSPGLGQGNIQYF. For the CDR3, the DNA is TGTGCCAGCAGCCCGGGACTAGGCCAGGGAAACATTCAGTACTTC.

This rearrangement joins TRBV6-2 or TRBV6-3 to TRBJ2-1; TRBD2 agrees at 7 bases. CDR3 length: 16 residues. With 5 bases clipped from V and 2 bases from J, the junction kept 9 bases outside the gene matches. Germline V gives CDR1 MNHEY, CDR2 SVGEGT. The CDR3 is CASSEEVGLPYNEQFF. As DNA, the CDR3 is TGTGCCAGCAGTGAAGAAGTGGGACTACCCTACAATGAGCAGTTCTTC.

The table lists this clonotype with many counts. J is TRBJ2-7 and V is TRBV28; D could derive from TRBD1 or TRBD2 (5 bases each). There are 15 residues in the CDR3. From germline, CDR1 is MDHEN and CDR2 SYDVKM. Deletions cut 8 bases from V and 6 bases from J, with 23 bases between. CDR3 in DNA: TGTGCCAGCGTAACCTACGGGGCGCGAACCGGCGAGCAGTACTTC. Protein product: CASVTYGARTGEQYF.

The sample holds many counts of this clonotype. The genes are TRBV7-9 and TRBJ2-3; TRBD1 matches 8 bases. This CDR3 spans 15 amino acids. After removal of 5 bases from V and 0 bases from J, the junction contained 4 bases not matched to a gene. CDR1 and CDR2 (germline): SEHNR, FQNEAQ (reference sequence). CDR3 residues: CASSRTGYSTDTQYF. The DNA for the CDR3 is TGTGCCAGCAGCCGGACAGGGTACAGCACAGATACGCAGTATTTT.

This clonotype came up a few times. The chain carries TRBV10-2 and TRBJ2-1, with 7 bases matching TRBD2. CDR3 size: 13 residues. CDR1 is WSHSY, CDR2 SAAADI, per germline. V gave up 7 bases and J gave up 4 bases; unmatched junction bases: 4. CDR3 sequence (DNA): TGCGCCAGCATGGGGGGGGGGTACAATGAGCAGTTCTTC. Encoded protein: CASMGGGYNEQFF.

This clonotype was observed a few times. The chain joins TRBV29-1 to TRBJ2-7, with 9 bases identical to TRBD1. CDR1 and CDR2 (germline): SQVTM, ANQGSEA. J gave up 0 bases and V 4 bases, and 1 base lay outside the gene matches. This CDR3 contains 13 residues. The DNA for the CDR3 is TGCAGCGTTGGGACAGGGGCCTCCTACGAGCAGTACTTC. It encodes CSVGTGASYEQYF.

This clonotype came up many times. The chain employs TRBV6-5 and TRBJ2-7; 9 bases are a match to TRBD1. CDR3 length equals 14 residues. J was trimmed by 6 bases and V by 0 bases; bases with no gene match: 3. In germline, CDR1 is MNHEY, CDR2 SVGAGI. CDR3 bases: TGTGCCAGCAGTTACTCCGACAGGGGGGGCGAGCAGTACTTC. This codes for CASSYSDRGGEQYF.

This clonotype was seen many times. V usage is TRBV27 and J usage is TRBJ2-3; 12 bases are shared with TRBD2. The CDR3 length is 15 residues. J was trimmed by 1 base and V by 7 bases; bases with no gene match: 3. The germline V gene has CDR1 MNHEY and CDR2 SMNVEV (reference sequence). The CDR3 sequence is CASTLAGGGTDTQYF. The CDR3 coding sequence is TGTGCCAGCACCCTAGCGGGAGGGGGCACAGATACGCAGTATTTT.

This chain uses TRBV6-1 with TRBJ2-1, with 10 bases that match TRBD2. Germline CDR1 MNHNS, CDR2 SASEGT. The junction had 9 bases not matched to a gene; V was cut back by 7 bases and J by 0 bases. The CDR3 is made up of 17 amino acids. For the CDR3, the DNA is TGTGCCAGCATTTCGACTAGCGGGTGGTTCTCCTACAATGAGCAGTTCTTC. This translates into CASISTSGWFSYNEQFF.

This clonotype was seen repeatedly, ten times or more. The rearrangement joins TRBV5-6 to TRBJ1-1; unclear D gene. Trimming removed 2 bases from V and 11 bases from J, with 13 bases in between. The germline V gene has CDR1 SGHDT and CDR2 YYEEEE. CDR3 length: 12 residues. The CDR3 here is CASSLTRVNAFF. The CDR3 DNA reads TGTGCCAGCAGCTTAACAAGGGTGAACGCTTTCTTT.

This clonotype has ten or more counts. The CDR3 here is CAFYLGGHGYTF. DNA for the CDR3: TGTGCCTTCTACCTCGGGGGGCATGGCTACACCTTC. The genes are TRBV30 and TRBJ1-2; a weak D match, TRBD1 (6 bases). CDR1 is GTSNPN and CDR2 is SVGIG in the germline V gene (reference sequence). This CDR3 region has 12 residues. Trimming shortened V by 7 bases and J by 6 bases, and 15 bases separated the two germline ends.

This clonotype has just a few counts. The chain carries TRBV13 and TRBJ1-6; 11 bases map to TRBD1. From germline, CDR1 is PRHDT and CDR2 FYEKMQ (reference sequence). Trimming cost V 5 bases and J 6 bases; bases outside gene matches: 6. The CDR3 has 16 amino acids. CDR3 residues: CASSPRGTGGNSPLHF. The CDR3 DNA follows: TGTGCCAGCAGCCCCCGGGGGACAGGGGGTAATTCACCCCTCCACTTT.

This clonotype has at least ten counts. V usage is TRBV5-4 and J usage is TRBJ2-1; no reliable D call. Between the trimmed V and J ends, which lost 4 bases and 7 bases, there was a span of 9 bases. Germline V CDR1 and CDR2: SGHNT, YYREEE (reference sequence). The CDR3 runs to 12 residues. CDR3 amino acids: CASSRSWNEQFF. Written as DNA, the CDR3 is TGTGCCAGCAGCCGCTCGTGGAATGAGCAGTTCTTC.

With respect to this clonotype: One base away lies a much larger clone, so this may be a sequencing read error. The chain carries TRBV13 and TRBJ2-7; 7 bases match TRBD2. CDR1 is PRHDT, CDR2 FYEKMQ, per germline (reference sequence). The CDR3 is made up of 12 amino acids. In DNA form, the CDR3 reads TGTGCCAGCAACGGGTACCGGGGGGAGCAGCACTTC. Amino acids: CASNGYRGEQHF.

A remark on this clonotype: A single base separates this from a much larger clone, so it may be a read error. The CDR3 here is CASSGTFLAGVRNIQYF. The CDR3 region has the DNA TGTGCCAGCAGTGGCACATTCCTAGCGGGAGTGAGGAACATTCAGTACTTC. The chain links TRBV12-3 or TRBV12-4 to TRBJ2-4; 10 nucleotides align to TRBD2. This CDR3 has 17 amino acids. V was clipped by 5 bases and J by 7 bases; unmatched bases: 14.

This clonotype occurred many times. The rearrangement links TRBV20-1 to TRBJ1-5, with D tentatively TRBD1 (5 bases). Trimming took off 4 bases at V and 0 bases at J, with 16 bases between the two ends. Germline V gives CDR1 DFQATT, CDR2 SNEGSKA (reference sequence). This CDR3 has 16 amino acids. CDR3: CSATGPKEGSNQPQHF. The CDR3 DNA follows: TGCAGTGCTACGGGACCGAAAGAGGGTAGCAATCAGCCCCAGCATTTT.

This clonotype occurred a few times. The V call is TRBV7-9, the J call TRBJ1-2; possible D gene TRBD1, 5 bases. Germline V gene lookup returns CDR1 SEHNR and CDR2 FQNEAQ (reference sequence). The ends were cut back, 5 bases at V and 2 bases at J, with 15 bases in the middle. This CDR3 region has 15 residues. This CDR3 reads CASSTRDPRNYGYTF. The CDR3 DNA follows: TGTGCCAGCAGCACCCGGGACCCAAGGAACTATGGCTACACCTTC.

In this sample, this clonotype turned up a few times. The chain links TRBV30 to TRBJ2-7, with D perhaps given as TRBD1 or TRBD2 (7 bases each). Germline loops: CDR1 GTSNPN, CDR2 SVGIG (reference sequence). V lost 5 bases to trimming and J lost 3 bases, with 20 bases between them. The CDR3 sequence is 15 residues long. The CDR3 region is CAWGGGGGGHYEQYF. CDR3 coding DNA: TGTGCCTGGGGTGGCGGGGGAGGGGGCCACTACGAGCAGTACTTC.

The chain couples TRBV4-1 to TRBJ1-5; D not resolved. Per germline, CDR1 MGHRA and CDR2 YSYEKL. This CDR3 spans 13 amino acids. Trimming pared 0 bases from V and 5 bases from J, leaving 5 bases between. The chain's CDR3 is CASSQERDQPQHF. CDR3 sequence (DNA): TGCGCCAGCAGCCAAGAACGGGATCAGCCCCAGCATTTT.

This clonotype was counted a few times. The chain links TRBV20-1 to TRBJ2-6; D remains unclear. This CDR3 has 13 residues. V was clipped by 6 bases and J by 2 bases, with 8 bases between them. Germline V gene lookup returns CDR1 DFQATT and CDR2 SNEGSKA (reference sequence). The CDR3: CSARRTGANVLTF. The CDR3 DNA reads TGCAGTGCCAGGCGGACTGGGGCCAACGTCCTGACTTTC.

The sample holds a few counts of this clonotype. The gene calls are TRBV3-1 and TRBJ1-1; D not resolved. The CDR3 extends over 13 amino acids. Germline V gene lookup returns CDR1 LGHDT and CDR2 YNNKEL (reference sequence). V dropped 1 base and J dropped 2 bases, with 5 bases sitting between them. The CDR3 nucleotides are TGTGCCAGCAGCCAAGGGTACAACACTGAAGCTTTCTTT. It encodes CASSQGYNTEAFF.

The chain joins TRBV20-1 to TRBJ2-7; D is ambiguous. The germline CDR1 and CDR2 sequences are DFQATT and SNEGSKA (reference sequence). With 3 bases removed from V and 2 bases from J, the gap between germline ends came to 8 bases. This CDR3 spans 12 amino acids. In DNA, the CDR3 is TGCAGTGCTAGCGACTCAGCCTACGAGCAGTACTTC. This codes for CSASDSAYEQYF.

This clonotype was counted many times. The chain joins TRBV27 to TRBJ2-4; D not resolved. The CDR3 has 16 residues. CDR1 is MNHEY, CDR2 SMNVEV, per germline (reference sequence). V was clipped by 0 bases and J by 5 bases, with 14 bases between them. DNA of the CDR3: TGTGCCAGCAGTTTATCCGTAGGATGGGCCGAAAACATTCAGTACTTC. It codes for CASSLSVGWAENIQYF.